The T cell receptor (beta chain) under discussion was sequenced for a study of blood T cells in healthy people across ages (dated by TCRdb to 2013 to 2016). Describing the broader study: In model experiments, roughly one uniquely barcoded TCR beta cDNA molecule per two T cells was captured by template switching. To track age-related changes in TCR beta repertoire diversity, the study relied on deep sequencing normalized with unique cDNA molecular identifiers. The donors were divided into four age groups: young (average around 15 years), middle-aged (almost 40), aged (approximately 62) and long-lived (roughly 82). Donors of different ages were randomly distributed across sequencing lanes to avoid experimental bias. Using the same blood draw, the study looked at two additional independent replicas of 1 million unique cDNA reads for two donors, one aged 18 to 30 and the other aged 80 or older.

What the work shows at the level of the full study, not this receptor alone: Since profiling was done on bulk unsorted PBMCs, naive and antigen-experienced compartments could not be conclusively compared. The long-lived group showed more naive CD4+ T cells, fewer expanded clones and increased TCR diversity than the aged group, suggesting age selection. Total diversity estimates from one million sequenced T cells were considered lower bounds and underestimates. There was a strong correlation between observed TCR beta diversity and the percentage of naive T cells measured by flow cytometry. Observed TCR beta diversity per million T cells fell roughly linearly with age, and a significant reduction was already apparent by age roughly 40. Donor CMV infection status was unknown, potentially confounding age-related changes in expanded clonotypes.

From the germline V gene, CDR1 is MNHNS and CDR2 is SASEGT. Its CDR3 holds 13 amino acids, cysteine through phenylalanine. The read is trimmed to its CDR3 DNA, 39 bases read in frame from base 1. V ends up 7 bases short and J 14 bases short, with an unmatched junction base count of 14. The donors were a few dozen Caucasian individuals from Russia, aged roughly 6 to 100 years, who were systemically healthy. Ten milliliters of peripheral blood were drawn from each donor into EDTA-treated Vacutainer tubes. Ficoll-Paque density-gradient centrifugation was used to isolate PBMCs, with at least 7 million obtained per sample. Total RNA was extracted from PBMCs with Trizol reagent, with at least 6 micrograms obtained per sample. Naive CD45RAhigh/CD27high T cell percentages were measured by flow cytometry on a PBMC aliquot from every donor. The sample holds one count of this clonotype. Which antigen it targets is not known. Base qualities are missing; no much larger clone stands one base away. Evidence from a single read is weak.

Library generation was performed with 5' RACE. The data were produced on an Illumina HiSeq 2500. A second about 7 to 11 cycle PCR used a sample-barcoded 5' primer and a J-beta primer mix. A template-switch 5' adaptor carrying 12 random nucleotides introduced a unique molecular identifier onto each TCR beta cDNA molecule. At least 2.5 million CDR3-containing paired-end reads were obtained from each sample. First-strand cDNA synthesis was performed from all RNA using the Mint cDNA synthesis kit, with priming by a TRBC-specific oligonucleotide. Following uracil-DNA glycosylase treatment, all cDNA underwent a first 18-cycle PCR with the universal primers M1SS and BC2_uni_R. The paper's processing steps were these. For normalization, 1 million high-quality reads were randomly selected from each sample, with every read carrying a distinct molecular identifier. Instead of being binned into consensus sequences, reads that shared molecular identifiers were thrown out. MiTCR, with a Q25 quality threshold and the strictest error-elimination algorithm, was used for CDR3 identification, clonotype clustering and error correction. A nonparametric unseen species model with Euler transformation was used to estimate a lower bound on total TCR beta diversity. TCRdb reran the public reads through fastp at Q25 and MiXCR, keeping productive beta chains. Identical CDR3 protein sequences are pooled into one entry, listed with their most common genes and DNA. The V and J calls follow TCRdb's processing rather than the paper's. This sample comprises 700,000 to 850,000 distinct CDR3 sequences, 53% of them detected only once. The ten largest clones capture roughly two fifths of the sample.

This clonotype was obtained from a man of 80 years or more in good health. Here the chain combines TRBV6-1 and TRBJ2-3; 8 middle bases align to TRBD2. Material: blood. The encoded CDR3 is CASTRLAIPHAYF. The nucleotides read TGTGCCAGCACAAGACTAGCGATACCCCACGCGTATTTT.